The clone carrying this T cell receptor (beta chain) was seen more than once but under ten times. The sample belongs to a study of blood T cell repertoires in COVID-19. Study in general: Acute and convalescent COVID-19 specimens originated in the United States, Italy and Spain. T cells, B-cell-depleted T cells, or PBMCs provided the cDNA or gDNA that served as material.

As originally analysed: Quantification of nucleated cells was approximated via reference gene primer amplification. The repertoire was sequenced with immunoSEQ multiplex PCR; TCRdb's copy has only in-frame clones and lacks some. That table supplies the V and J calls and clone size; D and trimming were determined from the DNA. The repertoire consists of about 310,000 clones, with about nine tenths occurring once and the leading ten covering 1%. Germline V gene lookup returns CDR1 GTSNPN and CDR2 SVGIG (reference sequence). The CDR3 is 13 residues long. V shed 0 bases and J shed 7 bases, with 12 bases lying between them.

The clonotype originates from a man aged 50-60 years with active or convalescent COVID-19. Sequencing input: peripheral blood. The rearrangement uses TRBV30 and TRBJ1-2, with D maybe TRBD1 (6 bases). CDR3 bases: TGTGCCTGGAGTGTTCAGGGGTGGAGTGGCTACACCTTC. It yields the protein CAWSVQGWSGYTF. Drawing the rest from reference TRBV30 and TRBJ1-2, the complete variable domain is SQTIHQWPATLVQPVGSPLSLECTVEGTSNPNLYWYRQAAGRGLQLLFYSVGIGQISSEVPQNLSASRPQDRQFILSSKKLLLSDSGFYLCAWSVQGWSGYTFGSGTRLTVV.